The table lists the clone carrying this T cell receptor beta chain with a few counts. What it binds is unknown. The TCR beta cDNA libraries contained unique molecular identifiers. Each CDR3 protein is one row after TCRdb ran MiXCR on the PCR reads. The profile shows about 400,000 distinct CDR3 sequences, around 33% of them singletons. The record originates from a study of post-analysis software for immune sequencing data. Trimming removed 4 bases at V and 2 bases at J, with 12 bases between. Germline V gene data show CDR1 as SGHRS and CDR2 as YFSETQ. The CDR3 runs 14 residues. Findings and limits, study-wide: About 5 TRBV segments were significantly more frequent in patients than in controls. TRBV5-6, TRBV5-1 and TRBV20-1 were among these segments.

V is TRBV5-1 and J is TRBJ1-2; the D is unclear. Sequenced input: blood. The sequence came from a girl aged 10 to 17 with multiple sclerosis. CDR3 bases: TGCGCCAGCAGCCCCTTGGAGAAAAACTATGGCTACACCTTC. Translated, it gives CASSPLEKNYGYTF.